Detailed here is one T cell receptor beta chain. The data derive from a study of blood T cell repertoires in COVID-19. Germline V gives CDR1 ENHRY, CDR2 SYGVKD. Between the trimmed V and J ends, which lost 2 bases and 1 base, there was a span of 8 bases. This CDR3 spans 14 amino acids. TCRdb's copy holds only in-frame clones and misses some; the assay was immunoSEQ multiplex PCR. The repertoire has 350,000 to 450,000 clones, around 87% of them found once; the top ten carry roughly 2%. The V and J genes are TRBV10-3 and TRBJ1-1; D gene ambiguous. This receptor was obtained from a woman aged 55-70 years with COVID-19, enrolled during active disease. What was sequenced was peripheral blood. The CDR3 sequence is CAISETAENTEAFF. For the CDR3, the DNA is TGTGCCATCAGTGAGACCGCAGAGAACACTGAAGCTTTCTTT.